This T cell receptor (beta chain) was obtained from a study of blood T cell repertoires in COVID-19. Sequencing used immunoSEQ multiplex PCR; TCRdb keeps in-frame clones, though not all of them. Counted here are 140,000 to 150,000 clones, roughly 80% occurring once; the ten biggest clones make up about 3%. This receptor was taken from a woman aged 40 to 50 with active or convalescent COVID-19. Source material: peripheral blood.

The CDR3: CASSLHLQGGNEQFF. CDR3 DNA sequence: TGTGCCAGCAGCTTACATCTACAGGGGGGAAATGAGCAGTTCTTC. V usage is TRBV7-2 and J usage is TRBJ2-1, with TRBD1 identical over 8 bases. Trimming at V came to 2 bases and at J to 7 bases, leaving 7 bases not matched to a gene. Germline V gene data show CDR1 as SGHTA and CDR2 as FQGNSA. This CDR3 region has 15 residues.